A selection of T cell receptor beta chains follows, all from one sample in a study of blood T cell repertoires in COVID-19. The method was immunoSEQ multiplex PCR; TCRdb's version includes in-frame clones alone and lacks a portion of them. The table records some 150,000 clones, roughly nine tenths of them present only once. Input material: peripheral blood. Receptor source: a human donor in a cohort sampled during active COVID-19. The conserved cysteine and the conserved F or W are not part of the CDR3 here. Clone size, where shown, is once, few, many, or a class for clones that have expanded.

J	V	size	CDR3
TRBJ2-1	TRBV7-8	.	ASSLEREQF
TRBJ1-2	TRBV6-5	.	ASSYSQEYGYT
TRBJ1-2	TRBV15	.	ATSGLNIGQGDGYT
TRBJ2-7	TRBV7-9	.	ASSLELEQY
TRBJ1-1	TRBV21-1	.	ASSKFSPTGYTEAF
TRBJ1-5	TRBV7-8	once	ASSLGPGFDLSNQPQH
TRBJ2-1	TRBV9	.	ASSGEARDPQPNEQF
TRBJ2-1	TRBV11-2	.	ASSLSRTSGGQQF
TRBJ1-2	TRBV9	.	ASSVGRRAANYGYT
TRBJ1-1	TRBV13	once	ASSLERGRTEAF
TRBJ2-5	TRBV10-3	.	AISEEGETQY
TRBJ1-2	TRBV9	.	ASSGGQLTNYGYT
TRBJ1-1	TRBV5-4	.	ASSGRQGQTTEAF
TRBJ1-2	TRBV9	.	ASSSLGGYDGYT
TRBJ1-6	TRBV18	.	ASSPELSYNSPLH
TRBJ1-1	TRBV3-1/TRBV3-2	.	ASTLGTLNTEAF
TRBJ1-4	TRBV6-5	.	ASRGEFGEKLF
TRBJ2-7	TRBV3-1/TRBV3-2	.	ASSQAFSYEQY
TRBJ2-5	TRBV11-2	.	ASSFGPAGTVGTQY
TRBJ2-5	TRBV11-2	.	ASRAGGRETQY
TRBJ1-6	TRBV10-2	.	ASSVDRANSPLH
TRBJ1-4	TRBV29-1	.	SVKDRGEKLF
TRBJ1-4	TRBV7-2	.	ASSIRETEKLF
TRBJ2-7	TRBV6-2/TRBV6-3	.	ASSYGRVGSYEQY
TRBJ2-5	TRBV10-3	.	AISRTGGQETQY
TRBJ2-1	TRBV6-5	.	ASTRQGVYNEQF
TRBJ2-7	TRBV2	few	ASSVLRTGGDWDEQY
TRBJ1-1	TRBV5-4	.	ASSLARGLNTEAF
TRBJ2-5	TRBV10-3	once	AISDPGYRGLQETQY
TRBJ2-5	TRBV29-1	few	SLKVTGPETQY
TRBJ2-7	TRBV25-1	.	ASSAGTSGTYEQY
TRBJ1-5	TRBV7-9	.	ASSLFRQPQH
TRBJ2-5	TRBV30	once	AWSVLGGTAQETQY
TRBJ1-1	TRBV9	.	ASSERQGARNTEAF
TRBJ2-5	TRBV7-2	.	ASSLRSGTSGGAQY
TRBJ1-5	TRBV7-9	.	ASSVGGAHNQPQH
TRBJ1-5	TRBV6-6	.	ASSFQGGNQPQH
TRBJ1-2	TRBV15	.	ATSRTTGGYYGYT
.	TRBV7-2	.	ASSPPGLAGGPKAYEQY
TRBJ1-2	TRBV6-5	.	ASSPQRGSGYT
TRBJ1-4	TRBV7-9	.	ASSSGTSNEKLF
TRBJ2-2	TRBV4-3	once	ASSQEGRSGELF
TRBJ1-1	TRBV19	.	ASSLRGGTEAF
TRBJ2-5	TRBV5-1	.	ASSLGRNQETQY
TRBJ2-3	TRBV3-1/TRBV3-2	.	ASSLGLAGVGDTQY
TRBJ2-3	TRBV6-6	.	ASSGKHSASTDTQY
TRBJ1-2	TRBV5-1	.	ASSLGAGYGYT
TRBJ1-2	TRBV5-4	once	ASSAGTGPGYGYT
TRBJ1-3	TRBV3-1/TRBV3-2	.	ASSQTGQGPRNTIY
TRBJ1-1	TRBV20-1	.	SATTRGEAF
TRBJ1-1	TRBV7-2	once	ASSLVGGVAEAF
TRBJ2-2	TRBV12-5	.	ASGLGDKGGLDTGELF
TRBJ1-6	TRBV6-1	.	ASSEGRGDNSPLH
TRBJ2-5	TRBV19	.	ASSTWTSGGKETQY
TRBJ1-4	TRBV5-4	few	ASSRDSATNEKLF